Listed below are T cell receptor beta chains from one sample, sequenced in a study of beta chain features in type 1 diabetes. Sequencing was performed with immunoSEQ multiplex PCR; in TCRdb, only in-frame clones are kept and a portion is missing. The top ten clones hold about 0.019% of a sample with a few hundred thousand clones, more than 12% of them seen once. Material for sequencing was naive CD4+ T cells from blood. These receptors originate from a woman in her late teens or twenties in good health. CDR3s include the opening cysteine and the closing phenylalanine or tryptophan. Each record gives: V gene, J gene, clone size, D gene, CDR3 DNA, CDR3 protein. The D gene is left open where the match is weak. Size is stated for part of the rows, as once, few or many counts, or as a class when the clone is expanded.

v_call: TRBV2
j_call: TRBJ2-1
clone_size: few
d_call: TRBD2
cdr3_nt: TGTGCCAGCAAACGGCGGGAGGGAAACAATGAGCAGTTCTTC
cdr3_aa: CASKRREGNNEQFF

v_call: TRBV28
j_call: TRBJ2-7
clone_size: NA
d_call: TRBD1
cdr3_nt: TGTGCCAGCAAACGGCCGGGACAGGGTACCATTAGCTCCTACGAGCAGTACTTC
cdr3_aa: CASKRPGQGTISSYEQYF

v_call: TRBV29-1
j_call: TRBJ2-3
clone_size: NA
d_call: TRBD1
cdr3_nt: TGCAGCGTAGAGACAGGGGATACGCAGTATTTT
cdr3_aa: CSVETGDTQYF

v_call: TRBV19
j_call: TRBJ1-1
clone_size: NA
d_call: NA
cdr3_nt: TGTGCCAGTACGCCTTGGAACAGAGCTCCCACTGAAGCTTTCTTT
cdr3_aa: CASTPWNRAPTEAFF

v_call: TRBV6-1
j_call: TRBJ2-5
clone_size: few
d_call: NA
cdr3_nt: TGTGCCAGCAGTCTTCAGGGTGGAGAGACCCAGTACTTC
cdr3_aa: CASSLQGGETQYF

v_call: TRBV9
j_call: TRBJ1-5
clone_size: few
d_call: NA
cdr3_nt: TGTGCCAGCAGCGTAGGAAGTGAGTTCAATCAGCCCCAGCATTTT
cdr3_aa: CASSVGSEFNQPQHF

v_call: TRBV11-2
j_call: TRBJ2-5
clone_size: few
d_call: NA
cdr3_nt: TGTGCCAGCGAGGGGGGGGAAGAGACCCAGTACTTC
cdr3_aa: CASEGGEETQYF

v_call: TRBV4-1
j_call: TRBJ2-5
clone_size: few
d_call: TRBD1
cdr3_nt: TGCGCCAGCAGCCAGGGATGGACAGGGAATTACCAAGAGACCCAGTACTTC
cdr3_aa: CASSQGWTGNYQETQYF

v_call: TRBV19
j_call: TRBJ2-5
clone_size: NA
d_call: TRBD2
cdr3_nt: TGTGCCAGTAGTGTCGGGACTAGCGGCAATAGTGCAGAGACCCAGTACTTC
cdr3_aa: CASSVGTSGNSAETQYF

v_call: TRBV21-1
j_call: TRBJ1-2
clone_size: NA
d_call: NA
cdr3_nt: TGTGCCAGCACCTTGGATCAGGGGACTGGCTACACCTTC
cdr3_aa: CASTLDQGTGYTF

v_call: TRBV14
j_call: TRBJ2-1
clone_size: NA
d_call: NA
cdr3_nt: TGTGCCAGCAGCCTCGAGAATAGCGCCTACAATGAGCAGTTCTTC
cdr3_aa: CASSLENSAYNEQFF

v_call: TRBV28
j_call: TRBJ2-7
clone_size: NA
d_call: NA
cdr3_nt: TGTGCCAGCACTACGGCAGTCCAGGAAGAGCAGTACTTC
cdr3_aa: CASTTAVQEEQYF

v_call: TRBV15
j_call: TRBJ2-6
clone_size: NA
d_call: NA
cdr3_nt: TGTGCCACCAGCACAAACGGGCGGGGGCGCGGGGCCAACGTCCTGACTTTC
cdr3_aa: CATSTNGRGRGANVLTF

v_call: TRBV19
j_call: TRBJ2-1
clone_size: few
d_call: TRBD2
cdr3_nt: TGTGCCAGTAGTCGGCCTAGCGGGAGCTCCTACAATGAGCAGTTCTTC
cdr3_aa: CASSRPSGSSYNEQFF

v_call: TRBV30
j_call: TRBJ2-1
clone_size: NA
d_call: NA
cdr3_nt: TGTGCCTGGTCCATACTTCTTTGGAATGAGCAGTTCTTC
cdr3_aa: CAWSILLWNEQFF

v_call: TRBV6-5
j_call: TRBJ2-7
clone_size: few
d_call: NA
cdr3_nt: TGTGCCAGCAGCCACCGGAGCTACGAGCAGTACTTC
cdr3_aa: CASSHRSYEQYF

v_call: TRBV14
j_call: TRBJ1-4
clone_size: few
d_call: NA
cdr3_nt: TGTGCCAGCAGCCACAGGCGACATACAACTAATGAAAAACTGTTTTTT
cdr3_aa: CASSHRRHTTNEKLFF

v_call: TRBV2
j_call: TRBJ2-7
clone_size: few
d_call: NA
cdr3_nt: TGTGCCAGCAGCCCCGCCTACGAGCAGTACTTC
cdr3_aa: CASSPAYEQYF

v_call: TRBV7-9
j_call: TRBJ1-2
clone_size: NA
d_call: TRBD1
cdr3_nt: TGTGCCAGCAGCTCCAGACTAGGACAGGGCCTGGACTATGGCTACACCTTC
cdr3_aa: CASSSRLGQGLDYGYTF

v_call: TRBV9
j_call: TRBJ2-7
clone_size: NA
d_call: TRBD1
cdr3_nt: TGTGCCAGCAGCGTACGACAGGGGATGGACGAGCAGTACTTC
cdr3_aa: CASSVRQGMDEQYF

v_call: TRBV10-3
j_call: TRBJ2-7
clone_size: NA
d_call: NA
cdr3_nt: TGTGCCATCAGTGAAGGAACAGGGCACTCCTACGAGCAGTACTTC
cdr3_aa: CAISEGTGHSYEQYF

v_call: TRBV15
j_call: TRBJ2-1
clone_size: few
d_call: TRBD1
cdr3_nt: TGTGCCACCAGCAGTCAAATAGGGGGCCGCGGGTACAATGAGCAGTTCTTC
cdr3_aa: CATSSQIGGRGYNEQFF

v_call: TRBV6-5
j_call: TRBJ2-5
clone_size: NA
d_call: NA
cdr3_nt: TGTGCCAGCAGTTACTCGTATCGGGGGAGAGAGACCCAGTACTTC
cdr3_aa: CASSYSYRGRETQYF

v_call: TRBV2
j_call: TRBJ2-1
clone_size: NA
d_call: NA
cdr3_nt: TGTGCCAGCAGTGAAAGGCTAGCGTCCTACAATGAGCAGTTCTTC
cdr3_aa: CASSERLASYNEQFF

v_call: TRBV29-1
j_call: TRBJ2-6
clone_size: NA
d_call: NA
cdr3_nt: TGCAGCGTTGCATTCAGCTCTGGGGCCAACGTCCTGACTTTC
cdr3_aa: CSVAFSSGANVLTF

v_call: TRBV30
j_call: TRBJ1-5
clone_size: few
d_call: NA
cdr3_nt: TGTGCCTGGAGTCTGTCAGGTTCTTCGTTCGGTCAGCCCCAGCATTTT
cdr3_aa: CAWSLSGSSFGQPQHF

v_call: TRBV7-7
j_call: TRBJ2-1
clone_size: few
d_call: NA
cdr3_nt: TGTGCTAGCAGCTTAGGGGCTAGCGATTACAATGAGCAGTTCTTC
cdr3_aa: CASSLGASDYNEQFF

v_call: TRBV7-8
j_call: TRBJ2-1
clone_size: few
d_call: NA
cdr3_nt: TGTGCCAGCAGCTTAAGGCGGGTCCAGGAGCAGTTCTTC
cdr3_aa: CASSLRRVQEQFF

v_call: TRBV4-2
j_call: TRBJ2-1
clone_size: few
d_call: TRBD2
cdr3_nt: TGTGCCAGCAGCCAAGCCCCCAGCGGGGGGCACAATGAGCAGTTCTTC
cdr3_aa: CASSQAPSGGHNEQFF

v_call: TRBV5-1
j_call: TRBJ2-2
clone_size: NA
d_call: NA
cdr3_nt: TGCGCCAGCAGCTTGGGACTCCAAACCGCGAACACCGGGGAGCTGTTTTTT
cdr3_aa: CASSLGLQTANTGELFF

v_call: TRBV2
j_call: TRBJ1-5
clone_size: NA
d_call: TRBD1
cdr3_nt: TGTGCCAGCGTGGCGGAGGGGGCGATGGGTCAGCCCCAGCATTTT
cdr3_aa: CASVAEGAMGQPQHF

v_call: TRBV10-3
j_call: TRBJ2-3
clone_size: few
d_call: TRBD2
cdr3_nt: TGTGCCATCAGGGTCACTAGCGGGGGCACAGATACGCAGTATTTT
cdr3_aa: CAIRVTSGGTDTQYF

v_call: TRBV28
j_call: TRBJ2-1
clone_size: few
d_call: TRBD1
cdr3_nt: TGTGCCAGCAGTCCCGGGACAGGGGACAATGAGCAGTTCTTC
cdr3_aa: CASSPGTGDNEQFF

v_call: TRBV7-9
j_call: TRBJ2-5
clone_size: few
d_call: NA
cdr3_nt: TGTGCCAGCAGAGACTTGGGGCAACAAGAGACCCAGTACTTC
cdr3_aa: CASRDLGQQETQYF

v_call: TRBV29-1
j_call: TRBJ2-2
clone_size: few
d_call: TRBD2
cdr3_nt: TGCAGCGTTGCCCGCGGGAGTTCCACCGGGGAGCTGTTTTTT
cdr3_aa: CSVARGSSTGELFF

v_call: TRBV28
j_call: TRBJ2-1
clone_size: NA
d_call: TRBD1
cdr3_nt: TGTGCCAGCAGAACTACAGGGGACAATGAGCAGTTCTTC
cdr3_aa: CASRTTGDNEQFF

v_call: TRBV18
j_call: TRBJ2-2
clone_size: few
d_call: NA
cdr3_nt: TGTGCCAGCTCACCATCAAGAGTGGGAGCGGTCACCGGGGAGCTGTTTTTT
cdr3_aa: CASSPSRVGAVTGELFF

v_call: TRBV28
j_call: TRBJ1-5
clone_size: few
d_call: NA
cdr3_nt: TGTGCCAGCACCCCTGGGGGGAGCAATCAGCCCCAGCATTTT
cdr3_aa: CASTPGGSNQPQHF

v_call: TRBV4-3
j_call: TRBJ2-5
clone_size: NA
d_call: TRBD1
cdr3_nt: TGCGCCAGCAGCCAAGATCCTGCAGGGGGAGAGACCCAGTACTTC
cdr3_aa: CASSQDPAGGETQYF

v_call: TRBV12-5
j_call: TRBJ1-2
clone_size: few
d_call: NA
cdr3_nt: TGTGCTAGTGGTTTGTCCCGGGGTCTAGGGGGCTACACCTTC
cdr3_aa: CASGLSRGLGGYTF

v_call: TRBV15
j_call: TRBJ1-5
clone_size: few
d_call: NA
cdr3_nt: TGTGCCACCAGGAGGGGCCCGGGGGGCAATCAGCCCCAGCATTTT
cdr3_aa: CATRRGPGGNQPQHF

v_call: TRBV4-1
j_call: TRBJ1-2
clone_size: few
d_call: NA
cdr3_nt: TGCGCCAGCAGCCAAGATCCCAGGGTCCTCTATGGCTACACCTTC
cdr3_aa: CASSQDPRVLYGYTF

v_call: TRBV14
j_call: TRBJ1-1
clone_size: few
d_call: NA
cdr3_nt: TGTGCCAGCAGCCAAGATTTACTCACTGAAGCTTTCTTT
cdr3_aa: CASSQDLLTEAFF

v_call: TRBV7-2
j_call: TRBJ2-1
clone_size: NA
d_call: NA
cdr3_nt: TGTGCCAGCAGCTTAGCGGCGGGTTTCCGGAATGAGCAGTTCTTC
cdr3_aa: CASSLAAGFRNEQFF

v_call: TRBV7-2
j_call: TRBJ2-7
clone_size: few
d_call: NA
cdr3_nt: TGTGCCAGCAGCTTAACGGGGTCCAGCTCCTACGAGCAGTACTTC
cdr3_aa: CASSLTGSSSYEQYF

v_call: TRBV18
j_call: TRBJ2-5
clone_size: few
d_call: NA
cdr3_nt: TGTGCCAGCTCACCTTCGTCAGACCAAGAGACCCAGTACTTC
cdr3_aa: CASSPSSDQETQYF

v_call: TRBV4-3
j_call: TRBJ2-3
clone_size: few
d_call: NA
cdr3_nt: TGCGCCAGCAGCCAGGAGGGCATGGCGGCGCAGTATTTT
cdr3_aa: CASSQEGMAAQYF

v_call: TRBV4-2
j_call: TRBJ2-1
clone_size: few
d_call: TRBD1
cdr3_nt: TGTGCCAGCAGAGGCGACAGGGCCTACAATGAGCAGTTCTTC
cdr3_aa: CASRGDRAYNEQFF

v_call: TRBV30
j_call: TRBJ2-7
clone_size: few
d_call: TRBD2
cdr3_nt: TGTGCCTGGAGTGGGGCCTCTAGCGGGGATTTCTACGAGCAGTACTTC
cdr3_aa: CAWSGASSGDFYEQYF

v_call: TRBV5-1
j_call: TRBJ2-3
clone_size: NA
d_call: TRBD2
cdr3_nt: TGCGCCAGCAGCTTGGCTAGCGGGAGTGGGACAGATACGCAGTATTTT
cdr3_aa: CASSLASGSGTDTQYF

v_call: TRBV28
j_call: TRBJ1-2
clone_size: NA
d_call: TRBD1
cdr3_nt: TGTGCCAGCAGTCCCTCGACAGGGGGCTGGGGCTATGGCTACACCTTC
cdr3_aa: CASSPSTGGWGYGYTF

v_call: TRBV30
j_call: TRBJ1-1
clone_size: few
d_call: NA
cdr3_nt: TGTGCCTGGAGTGTAGGAGATCGAATTCGCACTGAAGCTTTCTTT
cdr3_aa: CAWSVGDRIRTEAFF

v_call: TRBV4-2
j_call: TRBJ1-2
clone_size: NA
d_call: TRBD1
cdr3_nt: TGTGCCAGCAGCCCCCTCGGGACAGCTTATGGCTACACCTTC
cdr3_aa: CASSPLGTAYGYTF

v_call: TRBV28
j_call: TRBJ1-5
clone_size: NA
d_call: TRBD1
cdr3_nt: TGTGCCAGCAGAGGGGGACAGGGGACAACTTTTAGGGCCCAGCATTTT
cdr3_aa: CASRGGQGTTFRAQHF